This record looks at one T cell receptor beta chain sequence and its context. What it binds is unknown. These data belong to a study of T cell responses to AZD1222 COVID-19 vaccine. This CDR3 has 16 residues. V lost 0 bases to trimming and J lost 0 bases, with 10 bases between them. CDR1 and CDR2 from the germline V gene are SGDLS and YYNGEE. The study, taken as a whole, reports: Elevations in Spike-specific TCR breadth and depth followed administration of two AZD1222 doses. Recipients of AZD1222 seropositive at baseline numbered only five or six.

The repertoire was sequenced with immunoSEQ multiplex PCR; TCRdb's copy has only in-frame clones and lacks some. The sample lists approximately 110,000 clones, 85% to 90% seen once, with roughly 4.5% in the top ten. This sequence originates from an adult in good health. The chain has TRBV9 and TRBJ1-3; tentative D call: TRBD1 (5 bases). The source was peripheral blood, collected on day 0 of AZD1222 vaccination. The CDR3: CASSVEEGLSGNTIYF. CDR3 DNA: TGTGCCAGCAGCGTAGAAGAGGGACTCTCTGGAAACACCATATATTTT.